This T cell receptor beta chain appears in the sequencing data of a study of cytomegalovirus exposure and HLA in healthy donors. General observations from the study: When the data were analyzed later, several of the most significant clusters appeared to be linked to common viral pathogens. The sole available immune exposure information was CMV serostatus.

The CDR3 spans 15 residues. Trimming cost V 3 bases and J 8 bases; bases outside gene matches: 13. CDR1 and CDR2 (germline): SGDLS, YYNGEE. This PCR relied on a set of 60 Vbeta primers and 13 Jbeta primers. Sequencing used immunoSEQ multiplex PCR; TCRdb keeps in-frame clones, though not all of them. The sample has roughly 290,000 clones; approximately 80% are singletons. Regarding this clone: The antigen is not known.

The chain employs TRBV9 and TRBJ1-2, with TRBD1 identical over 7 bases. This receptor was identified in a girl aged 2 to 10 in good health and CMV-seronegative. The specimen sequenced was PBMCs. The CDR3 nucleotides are TGTGCCAGCAGCGCCCCGGGACAGACCGTACGGGGCTACACCTTC. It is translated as CASSAPGQTVRGYTF.